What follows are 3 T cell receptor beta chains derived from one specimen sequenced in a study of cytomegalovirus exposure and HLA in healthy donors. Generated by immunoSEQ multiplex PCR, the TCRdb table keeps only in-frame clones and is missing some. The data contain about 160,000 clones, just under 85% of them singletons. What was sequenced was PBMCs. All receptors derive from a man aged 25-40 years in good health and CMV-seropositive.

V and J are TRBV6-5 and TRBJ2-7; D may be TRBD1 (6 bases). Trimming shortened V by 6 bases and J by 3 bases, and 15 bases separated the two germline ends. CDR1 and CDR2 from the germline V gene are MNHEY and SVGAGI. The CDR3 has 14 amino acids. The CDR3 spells CASRDPDRVYEQYF. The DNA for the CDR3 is TGTGCCAGCAGGGATCCGGACAGAGTCTACGAGCAGTACTTC.

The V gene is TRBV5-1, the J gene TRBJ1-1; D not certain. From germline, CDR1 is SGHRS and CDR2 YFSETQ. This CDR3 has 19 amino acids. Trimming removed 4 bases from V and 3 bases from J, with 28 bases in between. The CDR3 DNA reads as TGCGCCAGCAGCCCCCGCCGAAGTGACAAGGCAAGCCTGGACACTGAAGCTTTCTTT. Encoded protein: CASSPRRSDKASLDTEAFF.

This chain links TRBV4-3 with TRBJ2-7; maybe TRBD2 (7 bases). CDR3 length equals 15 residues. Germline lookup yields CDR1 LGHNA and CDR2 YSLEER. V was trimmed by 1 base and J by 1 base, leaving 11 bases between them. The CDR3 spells CASSQAGGPSYEQYF. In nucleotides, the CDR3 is TGCGCCAGCAGCCAAGCCGGGGGGCCGTCCTACGAGCAGTACTTC.